Below, 22 T cell receptor beta chains from the same sample are listed, as sequenced in a study of T cell responses to AZD1222 COVID-19 vaccine. Profiled with immunoSEQ multiplex PCR; TCRdb holds only in-frame clones, not every one. The sample holds about 140,000 clones, about 90% seen once. The sequencing here drew on peripheral blood, taken 28 days after the second dose of the MenACWY control vaccine. Receptors originate from an adult who received the MenACWY meningococcal vaccine as a control.

In DNA form, the CDR3 reads TGTGCCAGCAGTCCCGGGGACTCAGGTGGGACCCAGTACTTC. The encoded protein is CASSPGDSGGTQYF. The V gene is TRBV28, the J gene TRBJ2-5; tentative D call: TRBD2 (6 bases). The V gene lost 5 bases and the J gene lost 7 bases, with 17 bases spanning the gap. The CDR3 sequence is 14 residues long. Germline CDR1 and CDR2: MDHEN and SYDVKM.

This sequence joins TRBV5-1 and TRBJ2-7; maybe TRBD1 (6 bases). The CDR3 is 15 residues long. Trimming left V 0 bases short and J 3 bases short, with 13 bases between. The germline gives CDR1 SGHRS, CDR2 YFSETQ. The CDR3 spells CASSLVTGNYYEQYF. The CDR3 nucleotides read TGCGCCAGCAGCTTGGTTACAGGGAATTACTACGAGCAGTACTTC.

This chain connects TRBV9 to TRBJ1-1; TRBD1 matches at 11 bases. V was pared by 2 bases and J by 5 bases, with 5 bases of the junction left unmatched. CDR1 and CDR2 (germline): SGDLS, YYNGEE. CDR3 size: 15 residues. As DNA, the CDR3 is TGTGCCAGCAGCGTCCTGGGGACAGGGGGTACTGAAGCTTTCTTT. Encoded protein: CASSVLGTGGTEAFF. Full variable domain (remainder filled in from reference TRBV9 and TRBJ1-1): DSGVTQTPKHLITATGQRVTLRCSPRSGDLSVYWYQQSLDQGLQFLIQYYNGEERAKGNILERFSAQQFPDLHSELNLSSLELGDSALYFCASSVLGTGGTEAFFGQGTRLTVV.

The chain employs TRBV5-4 and TRBJ2-1; D is unresolved. The CDR3 is made up of 14 amino acids. V lost 1 base, J lost 9 bases, and 14 bases lay in between. Germline assignment: CDR1 SGHNT and CDR2 YYREEE (reference sequence). CDR3 bases: TGTGCCAGCAGCTTGAGAAGCAAAACGGGTGAGCAGTTCTTC. Its protein is CASSLRSKTGEQFF. The full variable domain, in which reference TRBV5-4 and TRBJ2-1 provide the parts outside the CDR3, is ETGVTQSPTHLIKTRGQQVTLRCSSQSGHNTVSWYQQALGQGPQFIFQYYREEENGRGNFPPRFSGLQFPNYSSELNVNALELDDSALYLCASSLRSKTGEQFFGPGTRLTVL.

The chain carries TRBV19 and TRBJ2-2; the match to TRBD2 covers 15 bases. Germline V gene sequence: CDR1 LNHDA, CDR2 SQIVND (reference sequence). Trimming at V came to 6 bases and at J to 2 bases, leaving 10 bases not matched to a gene. The CDR3 is made up of 19 amino acids. CDR3 amino acids: CASSAPPGLAGGNTGELFF. The CDR3, as DNA: TGTGCCAGTAGCGCCCCTCCGGGACTAGCGGGAGGCAACACCGGGGAGCTGTTTTTT.

The chain is built from TRBV30 and TRBJ2-5; TRBD1 agrees at 7 bases. Germline values: CDR1 GTSNPN, CDR2 SVGIG (reference sequence). The CDR3 is 12 residues long. After removal of 5 bases from V and 5 bases from J, the junction contained 5 bases not matched to a gene. CDR3 residues: CAWGQVHETQYF. The CDR3 nucleotides are TGTGCCTGGGGACAGGTCCATGAGACCCAGTACTTC.

The chain links TRBV5-1 to TRBJ2-1, with TRBD1 as a possible D gene (6 bases). Trimming shortened V by 3 bases and J by 5 bases, and 12 bases separated the two germline ends. Germline V gene data show CDR1 as SGHRS and CDR2 as YFSETQ. The CDR3 loop spans 14 amino acids. The CDR3 is CASSSDRGDNEQFF. The CDR3 DNA is TGCGCCAGCAGCTCGGACAGAGGGGACAATGAGCAGTTCTTC.

J is TRBJ2-2 and V is TRBV27; tentative D call: TRBD1 (6 bases). The CDR3 consists of 16 residues. Trimming pared 2 bases from V and 4 bases from J, leaving 14 bases between. Germline V gene data show CDR1 as MNHEY and CDR2 as SMNVEV (reference sequence). CDR3 in DNA: TGTGCCAGCAGTTTAGGTAGAGCCAGGGGCACCGGGGAGCTGTTTTTT. Translated, it gives CASSLGRARGTGELFF.

This sequence joins TRBV7-9 and TRBJ1-1; no firm D call. The V gene's germline CDR1 is SEHNR and CDR2 FQNEAQ (reference sequence). V was pared by 1 base and J by 1 base, with 10 bases between. The CDR3 extends over 15 amino acids. The CDR3 sequence is CASSLDLVSNTEAFF. The CDR3, as DNA: TGTGCCAGCAGCTTAGATCTGGTTTCGAACACTGAAGCTTTCTTT.

This clone turned up a few times. The chain is built from TRBV28 and TRBJ2-3; D is uncertain. The CDR3 loop spans 13 amino acids. Germline assignment: CDR1 MDHEN and CDR2 SYDVKM. The V and J ends lost 7 bases and 2 bases respectively, with 10 bases between them. The CDR3 loop is CASKLGNTDTQYF. The CDR3 nucleotides read TGTGCCAGCAAGTTGGGCAACACAGATACGCAGTATTTT.

This clone was picked up one time. V is TRBV12-3 or TRBV12-4 and J is TRBJ2-5, with D unresolved. V was shortened by 3 bases and J by 2 bases, with 7 bases between the two germline ends. The CDR3 is 13 residues long. CDR3 DNA sequence: TGTGCCAGCAGTTTTGCAGAGCAAGAGACCCAGTACTTC. Translating gives CASSFAEQETQYF.

This chain links TRBV3-1 (or the pseudogene TRBV3-2) with TRBJ2-5; D possibly corresponds to TRBD2 (5 bases). The germline V and J ends were trimmed by 4 bases and 3 bases, with 9 bases remaining between them. The CDR3 has 13 amino acids. Germline CDR1 reads LGHDT; CDR2 reads YNNKEL (reference sequence). The CDR3 nucleotides read TGTGCCAGCAGCCCCGGAGGAGAAGAGACCCAGTACTTC. It specifies CASSPGGEETQYF.

This clone was recorded only once. This chain connects TRBV4-3 to TRBJ2-2, with D unclear. Germline CDR1 and CDR2: LGHNA and YSLEER. The CDR3 runs to 16 residues. With 1 base removed from V and 4 bases from J, the gap between germline ends came to 13 bases. The CDR3 loop is CASSQALGAATGELFF. As DNA, the CDR3 is TGCGCCAGCAGCCAAGCTCTGGGTGCGGCCACCGGGGAGCTGTTTTTT.

V and J are TRBV3-1 (or the pseudogene TRBV3-2) and TRBJ2-5; 7 nucleotides match TRBD1. The CDR3 consists of 15 residues. Trimming removed 0 bases from V and 5 bases from J; junction bases left unmatched: 6. Looked up from germline, CDR1 is LGHDT and CDR2 is YNNKEL (reference sequence). The CDR3 is CASSQDLGGLETQYF. The CDR3 bases are TGTGCCAGCAGCCAAGATCTAGGGGGCTTGGAGACCCAGTACTTC.

The CDR3 sequence is CASSLRDGSYEQYF. As DNA, the CDR3 is TGTGCCAGCAGCCTTCGGGACGGATCCTACGAGCAGTACTTC. The chain couples TRBV3-1 (or the pseudogene TRBV3-2) to TRBJ2-7; D is perhaps TRBD1 or TRBD2 (5 bases each). Germline V gene sequence: CDR1 LGHDT, CDR2 YNNKEL (reference sequence). The CDR3 is made up of 14 amino acids. The V end lost 4 bases, the J end lost 1 base, and 11 bases lay between the germline ends.

The chain carries TRBV7-2 and TRBJ2-3; 12 bases fit TRBD2. The germline gives CDR1 SGHTA, CDR2 FQGNSA. The CDR3 extends over 19 amino acids. V dropped 1 base and J dropped 3; count of bases not matched to a gene: 11. In nucleotides, the CDR3 is TGTGCCAGCAGCTTAGTGGCTAGCGGGGGGGCCGGGTGGACAGATACGCAGTATTTT. Protein product: CASSLVASGGAGWTDTQYF.

This clone was counted only a few times. The chain carries TRBV7-9 and TRBJ1-5; 8 nucleotides align to TRBD1. V was clipped by 3 bases and J by 5 bases; unmatched bases: 3. Germline CDR1 reads SEHNR; CDR2 reads FQNEAQ (reference sequence). This CDR3 has 14 residues. The CDR3 sequence is CASSLGTGDQPQHF. The CDR3, as DNA: TGTGCCAGCAGCTTGGGGACAGGCGATCAGCCCCAGCATTTT.

This chain uses TRBV5-1 with TRBJ1-2, with D unclear. Germline-derived CDR1 and CDR2 are SGHRS and YFSETQ. The CDR3 sequence is 17 residues long. V lost 0 bases and J 2 bases, leaving 17 bases between the germline ends. CDR3 nucleotide sequence: TGCGCCAGCAGCTTGGACACGGAAAGGGCGTCCAACTATGGCTACACCTTC. Translating it yields CASSLDTERASNYGYTF. The full variable domain, rest sourced from reference TRBV5-1 and TRBJ1-2, is KAGVTQTPRYLIKTRGQQVTLSCSPISGHRSVSWYQQTPGQGLQFLFEYFSETQRNKGNFPGRFSGRQFSNSRSEMNVSTLELGDSALYLCASSLDTERASNYGYTFGSGTRLTVV.

The chain employs TRBV11-2 and TRBJ2-7, with no clear D. There are 14 residues in the CDR3. Germline V gene data show CDR1 as SGHAT and CDR2 as FQNNGV. Trimming took 5 bases from V and 7 from J, leaving 18 bases between them. The CDR3 loop reads CASSERWGLGEQYF. Here the CDR3 DNA reads TGTGCCAGCAGCGAACGGTGGGGTCTGGGGGAGCAGTACTTC.

The chain joins TRBV11-1 to TRBJ1-1, with D possibly being TRBD1 (5 bases). Trimming removed 5 bases from V and 0 bases from J, with 10 bases in between. Germline V gene sequence: CDR1 SGHAT, CDR2 FQDESV (reference sequence). This CDR3 is 14 amino acids long. The CDR3 coding sequence is TGTGCCAGCAGCCACCGGACACTGAACACTGAAGCTTTCTTT. Translating it yields CASSHRTLNTEAFF.

This clone was seen a single time. The V and J genes are TRBV5-4 and TRBJ2-2; D remains ambiguous. Germline CDR1 reads SGHNT; CDR2 reads YYREEE (reference sequence). Trimming took 0 bases from V and 2 from J, leaving 5 bases between them. This CDR3 contains 14 residues. The CDR3 coding sequence is TGTGCCAGCAGCTTGGACAAAAACACCGGGGAGCTGTTTTTT. Amino acids: CASSLDKNTGELFF.

The chain couples TRBV10-1 to TRBJ1-6; no firm D call. V was trimmed by 5 bases and J by 7 bases, leaving 6 bases between them. CDR1 and CDR2 (germline): WNHNN, SYGVQD (reference sequence). The length of the CDR3 is 12 residues. CDR3 amino acids: CASSQRNSPLHF. The CDR3 nucleotides are TGCGCCAGCAGTCAGAGGAATTCACCCCTCCACTTT.